The 13 T cell receptor beta chains below all came from one sample that was sequenced in a study of T cell responses to AZD1222 COVID-19 vaccine (dated by TCRdb to about 2021). To prepare the library, the immunoSEQ multiplex PCR assay was applied. Entries here come from immuneACCESS through TCRdb and include only in-frame sequences with V and J called. Some clones fail to appear in such tables; in the studies checked, an unresolved V gene covers under half of the shortfall, and the cause of the remainder is unknown. The sample records 95,000 or so clones, about 88% of which are singletons. The top ten clonotypes cover about 2.8% of the sample. The time point label, as the study defines it: baseline before first vaccination. The sample consisted of peripheral blood, taken on day 0 of AZD1222 vaccination. The receptors were sampled from an adult in good health.

This clone was seen only a few times. The rearrangement uses TRBV9 and TRBJ1-4; maybe TRBD1 (6 bases). This CDR3 has 16 residues. V lost 4 bases to trimming and J lost 2 bases, with 15 bases between them. Germline-derived CDR1 and CDR2 are SGDLS and YYNGEE. CDR3 loop: CASSKQGIGTNEKLFF. CDR3 sequence (DNA): TGTGCCAGCAGCAAACAGGGAATTGGGACTAATGAAAAACTGTTTTTT.

This clone was detected only a few times. V gene TRBV6-1 combines with J gene TRBJ1-4; D not certain. The germline gives CDR1 MNHNS, CDR2 SASEGT. This CDR3 comprises 13 residues. The germline V and J ends were trimmed by 2 bases and 13 bases, with 14 bases remaining between them. The DNA for the CDR3 is TGTGCCAGCAGTGAAAAGTGGTCCGCACGACTGTTTTTT. Its translation is CASSEKWSARLFF.

V usage is TRBV4-3 and J usage is TRBJ2-5; the D gene is possibly TRBD1 (5 bases). The CDR3 consists of 16 residues. The V end was cut by 1 base, the J end by 2 bases, with 14 bases between. Germline CDR1 is LGHNA and CDR2 is YSLEER. For the CDR3, the DNA is TGCGCCAGCAGCCAAGGAAGGGGCGCGGTTCAAGAGACCCAGTACTTC. Amino acids: CASSQGRGAVQETQYF.

Regarding this clone: The same CDR3 is also encoded by other DNA sequences in this sample. V and J are TRBV9 and TRBJ2-5; D is unresolved. This CDR3 region has 13 residues. Per the germline V gene, CDR1 is SGDLS and CDR2 is YYNGEE. Deletions cut 0 bases from V and 5 bases from J, with 8 bases between. CDR3 coding DNA: TGTGCCAGCAGCGTAGCGCGATCGGAGACCCAGTACTTC. It translates to CASSVARSETQYF.

The chain employs TRBV7-9 and TRBJ2-6, with D possibly TRBD1 on 5 matching bases. The germline V and J ends were trimmed by 4 bases and 2 bases, with 9 bases remaining between them. Per the germline V gene, CDR1 is SEHNR and CDR2 is FQNEAQ (reference sequence). The CDR3 extends over 15 amino acids. DNA of the CDR3: TGTGCCAGCAGCTCCAGGGTAGCTGGGGCCAACGTCCTGACTTTC. It encodes CASSSRVAGANVLTF.

CDR3 loop: CASSLSWLRTDTQYF. CDR3 bases: TGTGCCAGTAGTCTATCTTGGCTCCGCACAGATACGCAGTATTTT. J is TRBJ2-3 and V is TRBV19, with D unresolved. Germline V gene sequence: CDR1 LNHDA, CDR2 SQIVND (reference sequence). V was pared by 5 bases and J by 1 base, with 13 bases between. The CDR3 totals 15 residues.

V is TRBV28 and J is TRBJ1-3, with TRBD1 as a possible D gene (5 bases). V lost 8 bases and J lost 4, with 12 bases in between. Germline lookup yields CDR1 MDHEN and CDR2 SYDVKM. This CDR3 has 13 amino acids. CDR3 coding DNA: TGTGCCAGCTGGAGGGGCAACGGAAACACCATATATTTT. This translates into CASWRGNGNTIYF.

The V gene is TRBV28, the J gene TRBJ2-7; 8 positions agree with TRBD2. The CDR3 has 15 amino acids. CDR1 MDHEN and CDR2 SYDVKM come from the germline V gene. V lost 2 bases, J lost 1 base, and 4 bases stayed unmatched. The CDR3 sequence: CASSLHPSGSYEQYF. For the CDR3, the DNA is TGTGCCAGCAGTTTACACCCTAGCGGGTCCTACGAGCAGTACTTC.

A few counts support this clone. The chain's CDR3 is CSVERIAAAKGEQFF. The CDR3 DNA sequence: TGCAGCGTTGAAAGGATAGCGGCGGCTAAGGGGGAGCAGTTCTTC. This rearrangement joins TRBV29-1 to TRBJ2-1, with a possible D match to TRBD2 (6 bases). Trimming took off 2 bases at V and 10 bases at J, with 21 bases between the two ends. Germline V gene sequence: CDR1 SQVTM, CDR2 ANQGSEA. The CDR3 extends over 15 amino acids.

V usage is TRBV2 and J usage is TRBJ1-5; 10 bases are a match to TRBD1. J was trimmed by 7 bases and V by 4 bases; bases with no gene match: 7. CDR3 length equals 15 residues. CDR1 is SNHLY and CDR2 is FYNNEI in the germline V gene. CDR3 region: CASSVGQGERQPQHF. CDR3 nucleotide sequence: TGTGCCAGCAGTGTTGGACAGGGGGAGCGGCAGCCCCAGCATTTT.

This rearrangement joins TRBV9 to TRBJ2-2, with TRBD2 identical over 7 bases. V was pared by 0 bases and J by 1 base, with 3 bases of the junction left unmatched. The germline V gene has CDR1 SGDLS and CDR2 YYNGEE. The CDR3 spans 16 residues. CDR3 sequence: CASSVGLAVNTGELFF. The CDR3 DNA follows: TGTGCCAGCAGCGTAGGTCTAGCGGTGAACACCGGGGAGCTGTTTTTT.

The rearrangement links TRBV14 to TRBJ1-3; D is ambiguous. CDR1 is SGHDN, CDR2 FVKESK, per germline. The CDR3 runs to 14 residues. The V end was cut by 0 bases, the J end by 6 bases, with 9 bases between. The CDR3 sequence is CASSQDLISNTIYF. The CDR3 DNA sequence: TGTGCCAGCAGCCAAGATCTAATATCAAACACCATATATTTT.

CDR3 region: CAWSVWGVGEKLFF. The CDR3 bases are TGTGCCTGGAGTGTGTGGGGAGTGGGTGAAAAACTGTTTTTT. The V call is TRBV30, the J call TRBJ1-4, with D unresolved. CDR1 and CDR2 from the germline V gene are GTSNPN and SVGIG (reference sequence). The CDR3 length is 14 residues. V lost 0 bases and J 7 bases, leaving 12 bases between the germline ends.